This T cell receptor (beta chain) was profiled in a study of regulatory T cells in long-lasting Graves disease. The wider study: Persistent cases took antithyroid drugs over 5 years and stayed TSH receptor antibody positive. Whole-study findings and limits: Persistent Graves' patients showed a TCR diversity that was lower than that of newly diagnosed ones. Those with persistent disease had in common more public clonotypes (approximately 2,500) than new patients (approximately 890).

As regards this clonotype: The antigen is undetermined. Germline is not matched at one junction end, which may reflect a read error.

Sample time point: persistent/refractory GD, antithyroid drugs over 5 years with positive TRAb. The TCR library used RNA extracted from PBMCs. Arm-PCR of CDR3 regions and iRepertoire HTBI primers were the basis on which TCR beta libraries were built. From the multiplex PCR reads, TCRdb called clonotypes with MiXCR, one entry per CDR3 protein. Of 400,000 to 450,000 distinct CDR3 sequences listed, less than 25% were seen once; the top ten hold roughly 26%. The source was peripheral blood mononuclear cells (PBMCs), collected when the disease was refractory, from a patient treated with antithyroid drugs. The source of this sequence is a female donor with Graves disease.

Here the CDR3 reads CASSSDLIGQAGTEALF. In nucleotides, the CDR3 is TGTGCCAGCAGTTCTGACTTGATCGGACAGGCTGGCACTGAAGCTCTCTTT. The V and J genes are TRBV6-2 or TRBV6-3 and TRBJ1-1; 7 bases align to TRBD1. CDR3 length equals 17 residues. The germline gives CDR1 MNHEY, CDR2 SVGEGT.